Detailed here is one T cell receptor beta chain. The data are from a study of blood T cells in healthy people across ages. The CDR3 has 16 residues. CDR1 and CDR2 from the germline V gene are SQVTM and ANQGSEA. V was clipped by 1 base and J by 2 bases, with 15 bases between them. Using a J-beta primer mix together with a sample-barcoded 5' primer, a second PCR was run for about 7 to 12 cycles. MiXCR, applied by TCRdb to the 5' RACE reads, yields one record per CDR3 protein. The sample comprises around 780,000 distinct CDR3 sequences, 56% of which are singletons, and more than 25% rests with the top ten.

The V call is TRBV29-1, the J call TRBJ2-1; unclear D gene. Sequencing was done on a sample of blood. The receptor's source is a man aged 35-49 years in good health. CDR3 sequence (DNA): TGCAGCGTTGAAGGGTGGGAACACAGCCCCTACAATGAGCAGTTCTTC. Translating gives CSVEGWEHSPYNEQFF.